These T cell receptor beta chains were read from a single sample in a study of cytomegalovirus exposure and HLA in healthy donors. Some clones are missing from TCRdb's copy, which holds only in-frame ones; the method was immunoSEQ multiplex PCR. The sample gives tens of thousands of clones, 78% of which show up once; approximately 4.8% is in the top ten. The sequenced material came from PBMCs. The receptors were sampled from a male donor in good health and CMV-seropositive. The CDR3 runs from the conserved cysteine through the conserved F or W. D genes are given only for firm matches. Rows may omit the clone size; those that give it use once, few, many or a size class.

j_gene,d_gene,abundance,v_gene,CDR3aa,CDR3nt
TRBJ2-1,TRBD1,-,TRBV19,CASNPGGQGPNEQFF,TGTGCCAGTAACCCGGGGGGACAGGGTCCTAATGAGCAGTTCTTC
TRBJ1-4,-,-,TRBV28,CASSLHTGPSNEKLFF,TGTGCCAGCAGTTTACATACAGGGCCTTCTAATGAAAAACTGTTTTTT
TRBJ2-1,-,-,TRBV19,CASSIGQNEQFF,TGTGCCAGTAGTATTGGGCAAAATGAGCAGTTCTTC
TRBJ2-2,-,-,TRBV27,CASSPPTGELFF,TGTGCCAGCAGCCCCCCAACCGGGGAGCTGTTTTTT
TRBJ2-7,-,once,TRBV6-6,CASRSAYEQYF,TGTGCCAGCAGATCGGCCTACGAGCAGTACTTC
TRBJ1-5,-,-,TRBV4-1,CASSQDGHGNQPQHF,TGCGCCAGCAGCCAAGATGGACACGGCAATCAGCCCCAGCATTTT
TRBJ2-1,TRBD2,-,TRBV6-5,CASSYSTSGSGEQFF,TGTGCCAGCAGTTACTCGACTAGCGGGAGCGGTGAGCAGTTCTTC
TRBJ2-7,TRBD1,-,TRBV7-9,CAGQGYGEQYF,TGTGCGGGACAGGGATATGGCGAGCAGTACTTC
TRBJ2-7,-,few,TRBV19,CASSIGLDREQYF,TGTGCCAGTAGTATAGGCCTAGACAGGGAGCAGTACTTC
TRBJ2-2,TRBD2,-,TRBV27,CASTLMGLAGGPRSTGELFF,TGTGCCAGCACCCTCATGGGACTAGCGGGAGGGCCCCGTAGCACCGGGGAGCTGTTTTTT
TRBJ2-1,TRBD2,-,TRBV9,CASSVDRTSGSYNEQFF,TGTGCCAGCAGCGTAGATAGGACTAGCGGGAGCTACAATGAGCAGTTCTTC
TRBJ2-1,TRBD2,-,TRBV5-4,CASSLGLAGGRGEQFF,TGTGCCAGCAGCCTCGGACTAGCGGGAGGAAGGGGTGAGCAGTTCTTC
TRBJ1-3,-,once,TRBV30,CAWSLTSSGNTIYF,TGTGCCTGGAGTTTGACAAGCTCTGGAAACACCATATATTTT
TRBJ1-4,TRBD1,-,TRBV28,CASSKRLGTGGVKLFF,TGTGCCAGCAGTAAACGCCTAGGGACAGGTGGGGTAAAACTGTTTTTT
TRBJ2-5,-,-,TRBV6-1,CASSEYRGGQETQYF,TGTGCCAGCAGTGAATACCGAGGGGGCCAAGAGACCCAGTACTTC
TRBJ1-3,-,-,TRBV14,CASSQTGVSGNTIYF,TGTGCCAGCAGCCAGACAGGTGTCTCTGGAAACACCATATATTTT
TRBJ2-5,-,-,TRBV7-2,CASSPGGGGQETQYF,TGTGCCAGCAGCCCCGGTGGTGGGGGCCAGGAGACCCAGTACTTC
TRBJ2-1,TRBD2,-,TRBV19,CASSISGLAGEEQFF,TGTGCCAGTAGTATCTCGGGACTAGCGGGAGAAGAGCAGTTCTTC
TRBJ2-2,-,once,TRBV29-1,CSVEDVGGGRTGELFF,TGCAGCGTTGAAGATGTCGGGGGAGGCAGAACCGGGGAGCTGTTTTTT
TRBJ1-2,TRBD1,-,TRBV5-1,CASRTSQGNYGYTF,TGCGCCAGCAGAACCTCACAGGGGAACTATGGCTACACCTTC
TRBJ2-3,TRBD2,-,TRBV13,CASSQGLDYTDTQYF,TGTGCCAGCAGCCAGGGACTAGATTACACAGATACGCAGTATTTT
TRBJ2-7,TRBD1,-,TRBV10-3,CAAGGLGQGTTYEQYF,TGTGCCGCCGGCGGACTAGGACAGGGGACTACCTACGAGCAGTACTTC
TRBJ1-1,-,-,TRBV19,CASSILTGLGNTEAFF,TGTGCCAGTAGTATTCTGACGGGACTCGGGAACACTGAAGCTTTCTTT
TRBJ2-2,TRBD1,-,TRBV5-6,CASSYGTDTGELFF,TGTGCCAGCAGCTACGGGACAGACACCGGGGAGCTGTTTTTT
TRBJ2-2,TRBD1,-,TRBV7-3,CASRPTGGPGELFF,TGTGCCAGCAGGCCGACAGGGGGCCCCGGGGAGCTGTTTTTT
TRBJ1-4,-,once,TRBV10-3,CASRERQGNEKLFF,TGTGCCAGCAGAGAGAGACAAGGAAATGAAAAACTGTTTTTT
TRBJ1-2,TRBD1,-,TRBV6-5,CASTDRDGYTF,TGTGCCAGCACCGACAGGGATGGCTACACCTTC
TRBJ1-5,TRBD1,-,TRBV19,CASSRNPGGSSNQPQHF,TGTGCCAGTAGCCGTAATCCAGGGGGGAGTAGTAATCAGCCCCAGCATTTT
TRBJ1-6,TRBD1,-,TRBV30,CAWSPGQGNSPLHF,TGTGCCTGGAGTCCGGGACAGGGGAATTCACCCCTCCACTTT
TRBJ2-6,-,-,TRBV27,CASSFAQGSLNVLTF,TGTGCCAGCAGTTTTGCACAGGGCAGTCTGAACGTCCTGACTTTC
TRBJ1-5,-,once,TRBV6-5,CASRKGGNSNQPQHF,TGTGCCAGCAGAAAAGGGGGAAATAGCAATCAGCCCCAGCATTTT
TRBJ1-3,TRBD1,-,TRBV28,CASRQGTGGSGNTIYF,TGTGCCAGCAGACAAGGGACAGGGGGCTCTGGAAACACCATATATTTT
TRBJ2-1,TRBD1,once,TRBV14,CASSQGRGHANEQFF,TGTGCCAGCAGCCAAGGCAGGGGGCATGCCAATGAGCAGTTCTTC
TRBJ1-4,TRBD1,-,TRBV18,CASSPAGTGNEKLFF,TGTGCCAGCTCACCAGCCGGGACAGGAAATGAAAAACTGTTTTTT
TRBJ1-4,TRBD1,few,TRBV5-6,CASSLLGLPTGNEKLFF,TGTGCCAGCAGCTTACTTGGGCTCCCGACAGGGAATGAAAAACTGTTTTTT
TRBJ1-6,-,-,TRBV6-6,CASSTTRYSPLHF,TGTGCCAGCAGTACTACAAGGTATAGCCCCCTCCACTTT
TRBJ1-5,TRBD1,-,TRBV28,CASRPGQGFTSPQHF,TGTGCCAGCAGGCCGGGACAGGGCTTTACTTCCCCTCAGCATTTT
TRBJ2-2,TRBD1,-,TRBV7-7,CASRSTGTGGTGELFF,TGTGCCAGCAGATCCACCGGGACAGGGGGCACCGGGGAGCTGTTTTTT
TRBJ2-7,-,-,TRBV7-9,CASSLLREQYF,TGTGCCAGCAGCTTACTACGAGAGCAGTACTTC
TRBJ1-1,-,-,TRBV30,CAWSVQANTEAFF,TGTGCCTGGAGTGTACAGGCGAACACTGAAGCTTTCTTT
TRBJ2-3,TRBD2,once,TRBV7-2,CASSLTSGGTQYF,TGTGCCAGCAGCTTGACTAGCGGGGGGACGCAGTATTTT
TRBJ2-7,TRBD1,once,TRBV9,CAVSGDRGPYEQYF,TGTGCCGTCTCCGGGGACAGGGGGCCCTACGAGCAGTACTTC